This TCR beta chain was retrieved from a study of blood T cell repertoires in COVID-19. Turning to the study itself: The study drew acute and convalescent COVID-19 samples from the United States, Italy and Spain.

Germline V gene lookup returns CDR1 SEHNR and CDR2 FQNEAQ (reference sequence). The ends lost 5 bases at V and 6 bases at J; junction bases unmatched: 4. The CDR3 extends over 12 amino acids. Assay: immunoSEQ multiplex PCR; the TCRdb copy retains only in-frame clones and omits some. This table holds about 250,000 clones, over 75% found once. Study members were between about 18 and 95 years old and lived in roughly 24 US regions. V and J are TRBV7-9 and TRBJ2-7, with 7 bases fitting TRBD1. The receptor comes from a man aged 18 to 30 who had recovered from COVID-19. Sample: PBMCs or T cells enriched from blood (not recorded which). The chain's CDR3 is CASSRQGSEQYF. Here the CDR3 DNA reads TGTGCCAGCAGCCGACAGGGAAGCGAGCAGTACTTC.